This T cell receptor beta chain was observed in a study of cytomegalovirus exposure and HLA in healthy donors. Overall study: Around 80 million unique TCRs from HLA-typed donors were held in an early data release.

Study findings and constraints: There were fewer than 200 TCR beta chains listed as cytomegalovirus-associated. Later analysis identified around 15,000 TCR beta sequences associated with HLA alleles, using a false discovery rate threshold of 0.05.

A note on this clone: The antigen is undetermined.

Primers for the PCR totalled 60 Vbeta and 13 Jbeta. Method: immunoSEQ multiplex PCR; TCRdb's copy keeps in-frame clones and lacks some. The repertoire holds more than 250,000 clones, around nine tenths seen once, with more than 2% in the top ten. J lost 1 base, V lost 6 bases, and 10 bases had no gene match. This CDR3 spans 17 amino acids. Looked up from germline, CDR1 is LGHNA and CDR2 is YNFKEQ. The sequence was collected from a woman younger than 30 in good health and CMV-seronegative. Sequenced: PBMCs. The gene calls are TRBV4-2 and TRBJ2-3; TRBD2 matches at 10 bases. CDR3 sequence: CASRHSQRGGRTDTQYF. CDR3 sequence (DNA): TGTGCCAGCAGGCACTCACAGCGGGGGGGCCGCACAGATACGCAGTATTTT.